This TCR beta chain was documented in a study of OX40 agonist ivuxolimab in advanced cancers. For the wider study: Ivuxolimab was an agonistic, fully human IgG2 monoclonal antibody directed against OX40 (CD134), a costimulatory receptor. Intravenous ivuxolimab was administered to patients every 2 weeks at six dose levels: 0.01, 0.1, 0.3, 1.5, 3 and 10 mg/kg. In the dose-escalation cohort, 65% to 85% of patients were male, and the mean age was roughly 60 years with a range of about 20 to 79. The purpose of peripheral TCRbeta sequencing was to test whether ivuxolimab changed TCR sequence diversity and led to clonal T-cell expansion. Among the roughly 50 dose-escalation patients, some 19 had hepatocellular carcinoma, roughly 15 melanoma, 9 renal cell carcinoma and 9 head and neck cancer. The paper reports the monotherapy dose-escalation portion (N = 52 patients) of the phase I ivuxolimab trial. Partial responses occurred in three dose-escalation patients, of whom one had hepatocellular carcinoma and two had cutaneous melanoma. Prior anti-PD-1, anti-PD-L1 or anti-CTLA-4 therapy was permitted, and checkpoint inhibitors had been received by 30% to 40% of dose-escalation patients.

Comment on this clone: Its antigen is still unknown. Base quality data are lacking; no much larger clone is found one base away.

Measured from the cysteine to the phenylalanine, the CDR3 is 15 residues long. CDR3 DNA is the only sequence kept; it has 45 bases, read in frame from the first base. V drops 6 bases and J drops 8 bases, leaving 22 bases in between. According to the germline V gene, CDR1 reads MNHNS and CDR2 reads SASEGT. The study at large found these results: The antigen specificity of the peripheral T cells that underwent clonal expansion was not determined. Clonal expansion of both CD4+ and CD8+ blood T cells was observed from baseline to week 6 at doses 0.1 to 3.0 mg/kg. Low levels of normalized T-cell clonal expansion were also seen in some patients who did not respond. In partial responders in the 0.1-3.0 mg/kg groups, normalized peripheral clonal expansion was found to be among the lowest, especially among CD8+ T cells. On average, CD8+ T cells showed more expanded clones than CD4+ T cells after ivuxolimab.

The trial excluded patients who had a history of autoimmune disease or were on systemic immunosuppression. Peripheral blood for TCR sequencing was collected from all dose cohorts at baseline, on cycle 4 day 1, and on cycle 7 day 1. The samples were drawn from a first-in-human, open-label, multicenter phase I dose-escalation trial of ivuxolimab. Adults with locally advanced or metastatic melanoma, renal cell, hepatocellular, or head and neck squamous cell carcinoma were enrolled in the trial. Before TCR sequencing, CD4+ T cells and CD8+ T cells from peripheral blood were sorted into separate populations. For sequencing of the TCRbeta CDR3 region, genomic DNA was extracted from the sorted cells. TCRbeta CDR3 regions were sequenced using the immunoSEQ Assay. TCRdb re-hosts the immuneACCESS table, in-frame sequences only. Its copies lack some clones; in the studies checked, an unresolved V gene accounts for under half of them, and the cause for the rest is not known. A total of approximately 23,000 clones appear in this sample, roughly 81% of them only once. The ten largest clones capture about 51% of the sample.

This sequence was found in an adult with an advanced solid tumor such as melanoma, head and neck, liver or kidney cancer. Recombination linked TRBV6-1 to TRBJ1-1; the D gene is perhaps TRBD1, on 5 matching bases. The starting material was CD4+ or CD8+ T cells sorted from blood, obtained in a trial of the OX40 agonist ivuxolimab. CDR3 reads: CASRDRIGVLLEAFF. At the DNA level, the sequence is TGTGCCAGCAGGGATAGAATAGGGGTCCTTTTGGAAGCTTTCTTT.